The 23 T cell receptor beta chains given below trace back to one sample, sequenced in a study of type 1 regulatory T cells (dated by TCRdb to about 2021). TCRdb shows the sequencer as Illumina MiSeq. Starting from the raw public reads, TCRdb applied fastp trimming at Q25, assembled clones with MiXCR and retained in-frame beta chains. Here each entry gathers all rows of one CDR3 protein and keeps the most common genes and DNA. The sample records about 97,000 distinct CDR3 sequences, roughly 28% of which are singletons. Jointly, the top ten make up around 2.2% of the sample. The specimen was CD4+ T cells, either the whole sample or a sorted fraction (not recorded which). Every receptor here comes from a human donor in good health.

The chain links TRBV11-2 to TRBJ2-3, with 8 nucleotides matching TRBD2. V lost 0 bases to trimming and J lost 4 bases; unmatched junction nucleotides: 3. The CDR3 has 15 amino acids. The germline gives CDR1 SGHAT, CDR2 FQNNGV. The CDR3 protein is CASSLDGRAADTQYF. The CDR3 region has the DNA TGTGCCAGCAGCTTAGACGGGAGGGCCGCAGATACGCAGTATTTT.

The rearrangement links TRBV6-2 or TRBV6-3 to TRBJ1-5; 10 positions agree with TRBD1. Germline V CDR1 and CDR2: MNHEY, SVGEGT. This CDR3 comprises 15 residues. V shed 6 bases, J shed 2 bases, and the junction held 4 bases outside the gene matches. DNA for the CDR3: TGTGCCAGCAGAAGTGGGACAGGGGGCAATCAGCCCCAGCATTTT. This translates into CASRSGTGGNQPQHF.

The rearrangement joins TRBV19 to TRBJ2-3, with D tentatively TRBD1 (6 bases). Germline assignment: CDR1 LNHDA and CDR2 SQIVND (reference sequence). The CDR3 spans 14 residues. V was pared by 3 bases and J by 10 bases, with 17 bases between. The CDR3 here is CASSMDGTSVSQYF. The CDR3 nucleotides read TGTGCCAGTAGTATGGACGGGACATCCGTTTCGCAGTATTTT.

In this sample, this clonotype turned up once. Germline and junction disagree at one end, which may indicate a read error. The CDR3 DNA follows: TGCAGTGCTGGAGAGGTCGGGGGAAGCAATCAGCCCCAGCATTTT. Translated, it gives CSAGEVGGSNQPQHF. The rearrangement uses TRBV20-1 and TRBJ1-5; perhaps TRBD1 as D (5 bases). The CDR3 loop spans 15 amino acids. Germline CDR1 reads DFQATT; CDR2 reads SNEGSKA (reference sequence).

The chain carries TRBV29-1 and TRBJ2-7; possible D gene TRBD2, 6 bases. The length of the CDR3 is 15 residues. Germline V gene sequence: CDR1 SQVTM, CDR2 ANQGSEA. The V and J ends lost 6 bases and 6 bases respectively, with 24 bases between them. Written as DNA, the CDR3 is TGCAGCGTCGTTCCGGTGGGTGGGGGGTCAATCGAGCAGTACTTC. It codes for CSVVPVGGGSIEQYF.

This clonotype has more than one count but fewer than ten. The CDR3 coding sequence is TGTGCCAGCACTCGAGCGGGAGGGGACAATGAGCAGTTCTTC. It yields the protein CASTRAGGDNEQFF. The genes are TRBV6-5 and TRBJ2-1; TRBD2 aligns across 10 bases. Germline V CDR1 and CDR2: MNHEY, SVGAGI. There are 14 residues in the CDR3. V dropped 7 bases and J dropped 5; count of bases not matched to a gene: 5.

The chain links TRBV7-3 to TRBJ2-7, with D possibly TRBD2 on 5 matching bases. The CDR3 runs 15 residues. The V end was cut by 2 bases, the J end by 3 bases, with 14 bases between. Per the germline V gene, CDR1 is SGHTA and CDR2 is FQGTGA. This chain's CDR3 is CASSLVSSADYEQYF. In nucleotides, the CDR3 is TGTGCCAGCAGCTTAGTGAGTAGCGCAGACTACGAGCAGTACTTC.

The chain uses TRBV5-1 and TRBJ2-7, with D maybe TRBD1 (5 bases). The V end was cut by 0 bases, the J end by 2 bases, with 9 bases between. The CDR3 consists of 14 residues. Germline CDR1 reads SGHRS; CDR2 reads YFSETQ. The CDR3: CASSLGQGPYEQYF. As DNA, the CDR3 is TGCGCCAGCAGCTTGGGGCAGGGCCCCTACGAGCAGTACTTC.

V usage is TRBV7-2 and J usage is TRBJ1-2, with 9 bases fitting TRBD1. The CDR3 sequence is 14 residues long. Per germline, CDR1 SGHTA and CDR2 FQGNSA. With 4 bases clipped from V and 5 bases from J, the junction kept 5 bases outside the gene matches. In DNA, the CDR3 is TGTGCCAGCAGCTGGGACAGGGAAGGATATGGCTACACCTTC. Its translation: CASSWDREGYGYTF.

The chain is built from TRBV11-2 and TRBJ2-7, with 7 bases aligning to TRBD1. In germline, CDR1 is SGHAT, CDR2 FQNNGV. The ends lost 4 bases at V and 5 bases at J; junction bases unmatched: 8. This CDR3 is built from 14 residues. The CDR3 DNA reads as TGTGCCAGCAGCTCCCAGCAGGGGGTCCACGAGCAGTACTTC. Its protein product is CASSSQQGVHEQYF.

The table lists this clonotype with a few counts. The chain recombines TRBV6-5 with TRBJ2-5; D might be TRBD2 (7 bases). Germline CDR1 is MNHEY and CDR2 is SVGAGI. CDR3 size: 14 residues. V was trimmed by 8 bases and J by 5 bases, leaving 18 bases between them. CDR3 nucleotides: TGTGCCAGCGGGGGGGGCCGGAGAGGGGAGACCCAGTACTTC. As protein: CASGGGRRGETQYF.

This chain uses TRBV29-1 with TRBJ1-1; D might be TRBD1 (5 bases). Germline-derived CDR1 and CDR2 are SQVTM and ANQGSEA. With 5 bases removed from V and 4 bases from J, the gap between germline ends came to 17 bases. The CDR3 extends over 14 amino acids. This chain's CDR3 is CSVRGSGGRTEAFF. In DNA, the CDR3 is TGCAGCGTTCGGGGGTCAGGTGGTCGCACTGAAGCTTTCTTT.

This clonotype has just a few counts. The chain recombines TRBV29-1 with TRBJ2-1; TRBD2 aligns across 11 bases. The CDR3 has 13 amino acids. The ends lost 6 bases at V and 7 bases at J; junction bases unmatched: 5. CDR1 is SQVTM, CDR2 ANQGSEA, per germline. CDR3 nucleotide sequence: TGCAGCGTGCGGACTAGCGGGCCAAATGAGCAGTTCTTC. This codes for CSVRTSGPNEQFF.

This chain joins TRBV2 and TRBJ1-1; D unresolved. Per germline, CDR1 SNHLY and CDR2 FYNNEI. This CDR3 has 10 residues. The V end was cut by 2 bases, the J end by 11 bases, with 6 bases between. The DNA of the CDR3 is TGTGCCAGCAGTGAACAAGTGGCTTTCTTT. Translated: CASSEQVAFF.

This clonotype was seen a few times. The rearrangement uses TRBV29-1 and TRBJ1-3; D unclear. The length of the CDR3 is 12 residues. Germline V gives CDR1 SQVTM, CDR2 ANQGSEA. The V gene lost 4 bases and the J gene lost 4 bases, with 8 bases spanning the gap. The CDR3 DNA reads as TGCAGCGTTGTAGCATCGGGAAACACCATATATTTT. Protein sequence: CSVVASGNTIYF.

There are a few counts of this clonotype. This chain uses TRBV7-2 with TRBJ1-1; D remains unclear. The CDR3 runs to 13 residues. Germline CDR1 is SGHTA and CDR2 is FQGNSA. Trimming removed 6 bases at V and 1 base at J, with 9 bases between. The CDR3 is CASRETTNTEAFF. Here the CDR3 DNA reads TGTGCCAGCAGGGAAACAACGAACACTGAAGCTTTCTTT.

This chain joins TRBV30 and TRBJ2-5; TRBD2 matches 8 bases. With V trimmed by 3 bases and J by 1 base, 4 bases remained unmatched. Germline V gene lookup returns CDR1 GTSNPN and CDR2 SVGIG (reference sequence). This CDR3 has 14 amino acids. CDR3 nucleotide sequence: TGTGCCTGGAGGGGACTAGTTGCCCAAGAGACCCAGTACTTC. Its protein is CAWRGLVAQETQYF. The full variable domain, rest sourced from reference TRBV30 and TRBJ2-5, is SQTIHQWPATLVQPVGSPLSLECTVEGTSNPNLYWYRQAAGRGLQLLFYSVGIGQISSEVPQNLSASRPQDRQFILSSKKLLLSDSGFYLCAWRGLVAQETQYFGPGTRLLVL.

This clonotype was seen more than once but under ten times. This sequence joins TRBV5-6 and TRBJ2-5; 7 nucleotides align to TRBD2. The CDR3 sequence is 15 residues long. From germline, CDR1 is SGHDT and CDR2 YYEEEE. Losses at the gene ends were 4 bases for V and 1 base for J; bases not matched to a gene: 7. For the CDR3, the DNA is TGTGCCAGCAGCGGGGGGGAGGGCCGCCAAGAGACCCAGTACTTC. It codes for CASSGGEGRQETQYF.

For the CDR3, the DNA is TGTGCCAGCAGACCCACGACACCTCGCTTCTACAATGAGCAGTTCTTC. Encoded protein: CASRPTTPRFYNEQFF. J is TRBJ2-1 and V is TRBV27, with D unresolved. V was pared by 6 bases and J by 3 bases, with 18 bases between. The CDR3 is 16 amino acids. Germline CDR1 MNHEY, CDR2 SMNVEV (reference sequence).

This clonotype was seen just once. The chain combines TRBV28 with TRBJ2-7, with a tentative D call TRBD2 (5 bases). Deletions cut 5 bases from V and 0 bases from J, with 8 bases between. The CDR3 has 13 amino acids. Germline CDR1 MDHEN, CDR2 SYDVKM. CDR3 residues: CASSTGFSYEQYF. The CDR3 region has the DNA TGTGCCAGCAGTACGGGATTCTCCTACGAGCAGTACTTC.

CDR3 bases: TGTGCCAGCAGCTTGTGGGGAACCTACGAGCAGTACTTC. Protein product: CASSLWGTYEQYF. The chain combines TRBV5-4 with TRBJ2-7; D gene uncertain. Germline CDR1 and CDR2: SGHNT and YYREEE (reference sequence). V was trimmed by 1 base and J by 2 bases, leaving 7 bases between them. The CDR3 spans 13 residues.

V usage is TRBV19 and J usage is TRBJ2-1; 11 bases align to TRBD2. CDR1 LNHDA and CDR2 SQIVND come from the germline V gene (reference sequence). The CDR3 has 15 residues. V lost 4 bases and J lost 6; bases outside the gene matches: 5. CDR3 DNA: TGTGCCAGTAGTAGGGGACTAGCGGTAGTCAATGAGCAGTTCTTC. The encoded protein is CASSRGLAVVNEQFF.

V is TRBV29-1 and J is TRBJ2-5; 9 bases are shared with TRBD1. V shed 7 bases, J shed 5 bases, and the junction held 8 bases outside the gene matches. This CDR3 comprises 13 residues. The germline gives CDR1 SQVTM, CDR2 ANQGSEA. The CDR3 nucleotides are TGCAGCGCATCACAGGGGGCCGGGGAGACCCAGTACTTC. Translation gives CSASQGAGETQYF.